These 20 T cell receptor beta chains share one sample of origin, sequenced in a study of beta chain features in type 1 diabetes. Study conclusions and caveats: Across all four CD4+ subsets, people with type 1 diabetes showed modestly shorter TCRB CDR3s.

For these TCRs, the target antigens are not known. As every portion of the isolated RNA was reverse transcribed, the sequencing read expressed TCRB transcripts. This table comes from immunoSEQ multiplex PCR, and its TCRdb copy is limited to in-frame clones, with some not included. In the table there are some 290,000 clones, more than 13% of which are singletons. Material: naive CD4+ T cells from blood. Receptor source: a young man with type 1 diabetes.

In its sample, this clone was seen a few times. The chain employs TRBV18 and TRBJ2-5; 7 positions agree with TRBD1. The CDR3 runs to 13 residues. CDR1 and CDR2 from the germline V gene are KGHSH and LQKENI. The trim removed 5 bases at V and 5 bases at J, leaving 5 bases unmatched. CDR3 in amino acids: CASSSQGYETQYF. The CDR3 DNA sequence: TGTGCCAGCTCATCACAGGGGTACGAGACCCAGTACTTC.

This clone was observed a handful of times. The CDR3 DNA reads as TGTGCCAGCAGCGGAACCGGGACAGAAAACTATGGCTACACCTTC. Its protein product is CASSGTGTENYGYTF. The chain joins TRBV5-6 to TRBJ1-2; TRBD1 matches 7 bases. Germline CDR1 SGHDT, CDR2 YYEEEE. With V trimmed by 4 bases and J by 2 bases, 8 bases remained unmatched. The length of the CDR3 is 15 residues.

This clone was recorded a few times. V is TRBV18 and J is TRBJ2-2, with D perhaps matching TRBD2 (6 bases). The CDR3 length is 18 residues. CDR1 and CDR2 (germline): KGHSH, LQKENI. V lost 0 bases to trimming and J lost 2 bases, with 16 bases between them. In DNA, the CDR3 is TGTGCCAGCTCACCACCGTTAGCTGCGGGGACTAACACCGGGGAGCTGTTTTTT. Translation gives CASSPPLAAGTNTGELFF. Combining the CDR3 with reference TRBV18 and TRBJ2-2 gives the whole variable domain NAGVMQNPRHLVRRRGQEARLRCSPMKGHSHVYWYRQLPEEGLKFMVYLQKENIIDESGMPKERFSAEFPKEGPSILRIQQVVRGDSAAYFCASSPPLAAGTNTGELFFGEGSRLTVL.

This clone was detected a few times. This chain uses TRBV4-3 with TRBJ2-3; 8 positions agree with TRBD2. Trimming cost V 3 bases and J 0 bases; bases outside gene matches: 5. The CDR3 totals 16 residues. CDR1 and CDR2 (germline): LGHNA, YSLEER. DNA of the CDR3: TGCGCCAGCAGCCAGATAGCGGGACCTAGCACAGATACGCAGTATTTT. Amino acid sequence: CASSQIAGPSTDTQYF.

This clone was seen a handful of times. The CDR3 spells CASSYSSSGGQNEQFF. The DNA for the CDR3 is TGTGCCAGCAGTTACTCTAGTAGCGGGGGACAAAATGAGCAGTTCTTC. The chain is built from TRBV6-5 and TRBJ2-1; 9 bases are shared with TRBD2. The V and J ends lost 0 bases and 7 bases, in that order; junction bases with no gene match: 7. Germline CDR1 is MNHEY and CDR2 is SVGAGI. The CDR3 length is 16 residues.

This clone was seen a few times. This chain uses TRBV2 with TRBJ1-1; no reliable D call. CDR1 is SNHLY, CDR2 FYNNEI, per germline. CDR3 length: 14 amino acids. V shed 3 bases and J shed 1 base, with 9 bases lying between them. The CDR3 bases are TGTGCCAGCAGTGATATCCCCGGGAACACTGAAGCTTTCTTT. Translation gives CASSDIPGNTEAFF.

This clone was counted between two and nine times. Other DNA sequences in the sample encode the same CDR3. The rearrangement links TRBV27 to TRBJ2-1, with unresolved D. CDR1 and CDR2 from the germline V gene are MNHEY and SMNVEV (reference sequence). Trimming removed 6 bases at V and 5 bases at J, with 5 bases between. The CDR3 length is 11 residues. DNA for the CDR3: TGTGCCAGCAGCTCAGACAATGAGCAGTTCTTC. Its protein product is CASSSDNEQFF.

This clone was picked up a small number of times. The rearrangement uses TRBV5-1 and TRBJ2-2; TRBD2 aligns across 7 bases. This CDR3 is 15 amino acids long. Looked up from germline, CDR1 is SGHRS and CDR2 is YFSETQ. After removal of 4 bases from V and 2 bases from J, the junction contained 5 bases not matched to a gene. The CDR3: CASSRSGTNTGELFF. In DNA form, the CDR3 reads TGCGCCAGCAGCCGGAGCGGGACCAACACCGGGGAGCTGTTTTTT.

The chain joins TRBV6-5 to TRBJ2-7; 9 nucleotides line up with TRBD2. CDR3 length equals 13 residues. The germline V gene has CDR1 MNHEY and CDR2 SVGAGI. Trimming took 11 bases from V and 5 from J; bases not matched to a gene: 10. DNA of the CDR3: TGTGCCGCTACAGCGGGAGGCAGAGACGAGCAGTACTTC. Protein: CAATAGGRDEQYF.

This clone showed up just a few times. The gene calls are TRBV18 and TRBJ2-7; TRBD1 matches at 8 bases. The CDR3 sequence is 16 residues long. V lost 1 base to trimming and J lost 3 bases; unmatched junction nucleotides: 8. CDR1 and CDR2 (germline): KGHSH, LQKENI. As DNA, the CDR3 is TGTGCCAGCTCACCACAATCCGGGACAGGAGACTACGAGCAGTACTTC. Protein: CASSPQSGTGDYEQYF.

This clone was counted only a few times. The chain joins TRBV10-3 to TRBJ1-2; D is undetermined. V was clipped by 3 bases and J by 1 base, with 3 bases between them. Looked up from germline, CDR1 is ENHRY and CDR2 is SYGVKD. This CDR3 spans 12 amino acids. CDR3 protein: CAISDINYGYTF. The CDR3 DNA reads as TGTGCCATCAGTGATATTAACTATGGCTACACCTTC.

The chain joins TRBV5-1 to TRBJ1-2; D gene unclear. The V end was cut by 6 bases, the J end by 0 bases, with 9 bases between. The germline gives CDR1 SGHRS, CDR2 YFSETQ. The CDR3 spans 13 residues. The CDR3 reads CASTLGANYGYTF. The CDR3 DNA is TGCGCCAGCACCCTAGGCGCTAACTATGGCTACACCTTC.

This clone was seen a handful of times. The chain has TRBV5-1 and TRBJ2-7; 8 positions agree with TRBD1. V was pared by 4 bases and J by 0 bases, with 6 bases of the junction left unmatched. CDR1 and CDR2 (germline): SGHRS, YFSETQ. CDR3 size: 15 residues. CDR3 sequence (DNA): TGCGCCAGCAGCGTAGGACAGGGATTCTCCTACGAGCAGTACTTC. Translation gives CASSVGQGFSYEQYF.

This clone has just a few counts. The rearrangement joins TRBV18 to TRBJ2-4; D possibly corresponds to TRBD1 (6 bases). This CDR3 comprises 15 residues. V lost 6 bases and J 3 bases, leaving 15 bases between the germline ends. The germline V gene encodes CDR1 KGHSH and CDR2 LQKENI. The chain's CDR3 is CASSPLQGDKNIQYF. The CDR3 DNA reads as TGTGCCAGCTCTCCCTTACAGGGTGACAAAAACATTCAGTACTTC.

In its sample, this clone was seen a few times. The chain recombines TRBV9 with TRBJ2-2; 14 bases are a match to TRBD2. Looked up from germline, CDR1 is SGDLS and CDR2 is YYNGEE. The CDR3 is 16 amino acids. Trimming cost V 1 base and J 8 bases; bases outside gene matches: 4. The CDR3, as DNA: TGTGCCAGCAGCGTAAGACTAGCGGGAGGGTCGGGGGAGCTGTTTTTT. Translating gives CASSVRLAGGSGELFF.

The rearrangement joins TRBV28 to TRBJ2-5; 7 bases map to TRBD1. The V gene's germline CDR1 is MDHEN and CDR2 SYDVKM. This CDR3 contains 13 residues. The ends lost 10 bases at V and 4 bases at J; junction bases unmatched: 9. This CDR3 is CATKRGGGETQYF. DNA of the CDR3: TGTGCCACGAAGAGAGGGGGCGGAGAGACCCAGTACTTC.

The genes are TRBV28 and TRBJ2-1, with D uncertain. There are 14 residues in the CDR3. Germline CDR1 reads MDHEN; CDR2 reads SYDVKM. Trimming took off 8 bases at V and 0 bases at J, with 11 bases between the two ends. The CDR3 DNA reads as TGTGCCAGCGAGGCGTCTCTCTCCTACAATGAGCAGTTCTTC. This gives the protein CASEASLSYNEQFF.

The chain is built from TRBV9 and TRBJ1-2; a possible D gene is TRBD1 (5 bases). The CDR3 consists of 14 residues. Germline V gene lookup returns CDR1 SGDLS and CDR2 YYNGEE. V lost 3 bases, J lost 6 bases, and 15 bases lay in between. The CDR3 here is CASSATQGHHGYTF. CDR3 nucleotide sequence: TGTGCCAGCAGCGCGACCCAGGGTCACCATGGCTACACCTTC.

J is TRBJ2-7 and V is TRBV18; 14 bases map to TRBD2. This CDR3 is built from 14 residues. Germline CDR1 is KGHSH and CDR2 is LQKENI. V lost 6 bases and J lost 6; bases outside the gene matches: 4. The CDR3 coding sequence is TGTGCCAGCTCTGGGACTAGCGGGAGCGGCGAGCAGTACTTC. Its protein is CASSGTSGSGEQYF.

The rearrangement joins TRBV5-1 to TRBJ2-4; tentative D call: TRBD2 (5 bases). The CDR3 is 15 amino acids. CDR1 and CDR2 (germline): SGHRS, YFSETQ. The V and J ends lost 1 base and 3 bases respectively, with 11 bases between them. CDR3 sequence (DNA): TGCGCCAGCAGCTTGTCCAGGAGCGGCAAAAACATTCAGTACTTC. This sequence encodes CASSLSRSGKNIQYF.